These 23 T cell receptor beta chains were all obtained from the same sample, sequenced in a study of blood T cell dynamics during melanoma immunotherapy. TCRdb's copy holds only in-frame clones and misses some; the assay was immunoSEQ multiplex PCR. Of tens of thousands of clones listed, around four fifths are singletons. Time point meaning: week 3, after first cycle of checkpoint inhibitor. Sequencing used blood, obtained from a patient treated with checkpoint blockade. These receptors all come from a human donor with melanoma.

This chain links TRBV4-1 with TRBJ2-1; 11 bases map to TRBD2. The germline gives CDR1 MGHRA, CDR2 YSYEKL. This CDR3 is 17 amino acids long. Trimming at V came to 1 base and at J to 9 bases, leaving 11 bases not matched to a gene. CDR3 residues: CASSQVASSGRYPEQFF. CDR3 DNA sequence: TGCGCCAGCAGCCAAGTAGCTTCTAGCGGGAGGTACCCTGAGCAGTTCTTC.

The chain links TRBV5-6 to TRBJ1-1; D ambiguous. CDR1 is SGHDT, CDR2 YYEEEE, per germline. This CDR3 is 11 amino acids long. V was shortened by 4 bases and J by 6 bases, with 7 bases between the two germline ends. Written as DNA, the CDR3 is TGTGCCAGCAGCCTCCTCGCTGAAGCTTTCTTT. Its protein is CASSLLAEAFF.

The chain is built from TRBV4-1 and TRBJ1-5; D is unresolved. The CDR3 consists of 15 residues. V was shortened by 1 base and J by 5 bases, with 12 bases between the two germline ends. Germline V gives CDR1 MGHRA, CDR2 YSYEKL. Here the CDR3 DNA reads TGCGCCAGCAGCCAAGTGTGGGGTTACGATCAGCCCCAGCATTTT. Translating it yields CASSQVWGYDQPQHF.

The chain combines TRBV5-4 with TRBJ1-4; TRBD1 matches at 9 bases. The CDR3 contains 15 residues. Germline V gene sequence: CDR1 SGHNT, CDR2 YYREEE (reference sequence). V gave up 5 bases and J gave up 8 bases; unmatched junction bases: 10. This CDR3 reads CASSRAGTGREKLFF. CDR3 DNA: TGTGCCAGCAGTCGAGCCGGGACAGGGAGAGAAAAACTGTTTTTT.

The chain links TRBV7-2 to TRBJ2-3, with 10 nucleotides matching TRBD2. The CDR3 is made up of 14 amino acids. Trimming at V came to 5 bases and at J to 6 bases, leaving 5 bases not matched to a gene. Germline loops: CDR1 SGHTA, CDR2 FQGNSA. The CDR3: CASSTTSGVDTQYF. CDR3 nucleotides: TGTGCCAGCAGCACCACTAGCGGGGTTGATACGCAGTATTTT.

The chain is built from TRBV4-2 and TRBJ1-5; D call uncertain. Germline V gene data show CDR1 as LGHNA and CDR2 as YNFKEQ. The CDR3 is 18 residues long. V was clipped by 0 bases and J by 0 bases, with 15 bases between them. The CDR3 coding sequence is TGTGCCAGCAGCCAAGATGGATTAGGCAGCTTTAGCAATCAGCCCCAGCATTTT. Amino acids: CASSQDGLGSFSNQPQHF.

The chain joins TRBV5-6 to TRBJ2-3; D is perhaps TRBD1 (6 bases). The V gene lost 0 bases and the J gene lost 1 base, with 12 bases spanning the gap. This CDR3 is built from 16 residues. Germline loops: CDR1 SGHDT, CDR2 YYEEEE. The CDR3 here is CASSLGQAGGTDTQYF. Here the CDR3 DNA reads TGTGCCAGCAGCTTGGGACAGGCCGGGGGCACAGATACGCAGTATTTT.

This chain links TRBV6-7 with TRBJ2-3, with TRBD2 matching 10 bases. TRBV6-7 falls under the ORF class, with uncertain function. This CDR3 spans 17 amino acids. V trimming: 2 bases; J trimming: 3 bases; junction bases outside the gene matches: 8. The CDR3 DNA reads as TGTGCCAGCAGTTACCGGGCTAGCGGGAGTTGTACAGATACGCAGTATTTT. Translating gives CASSYRASGSCTDTQYF.

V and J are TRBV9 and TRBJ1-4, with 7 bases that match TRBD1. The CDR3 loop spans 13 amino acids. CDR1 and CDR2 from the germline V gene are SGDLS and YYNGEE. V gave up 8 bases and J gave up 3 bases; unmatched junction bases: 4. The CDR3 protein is CASKGQANEKLFF. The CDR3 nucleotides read TGTGCCAGTAAAGGACAGGCTAATGAAAAACTGTTTTTT. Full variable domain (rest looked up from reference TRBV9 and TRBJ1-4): DSGVTQTPKHLITATGQRVTLRCSPRSGDLSVYWYQQSLDQGLQFLIQYYNGEERAKGNILERFSAQQFPDLHSELNLSSLELGDSALYFCASKGQANEKLFFGSGTQLSVL.

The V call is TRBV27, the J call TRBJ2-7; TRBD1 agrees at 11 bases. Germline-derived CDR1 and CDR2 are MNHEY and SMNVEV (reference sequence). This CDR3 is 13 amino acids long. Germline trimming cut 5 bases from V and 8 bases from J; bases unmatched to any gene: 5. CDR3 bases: TGTGCCAGCAGTCTAGGACAGGGGGCCAAGCAGTACTTC. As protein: CASSLGQGAKQYF.

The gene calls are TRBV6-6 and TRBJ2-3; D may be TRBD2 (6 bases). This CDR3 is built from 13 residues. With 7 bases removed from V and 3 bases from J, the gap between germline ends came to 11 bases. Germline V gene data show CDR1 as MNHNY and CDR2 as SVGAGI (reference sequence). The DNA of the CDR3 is TGTGCCAGCACCTTTGCGGGGACAGATACGCAGTATTTT. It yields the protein CASTFAGTDTQYF.

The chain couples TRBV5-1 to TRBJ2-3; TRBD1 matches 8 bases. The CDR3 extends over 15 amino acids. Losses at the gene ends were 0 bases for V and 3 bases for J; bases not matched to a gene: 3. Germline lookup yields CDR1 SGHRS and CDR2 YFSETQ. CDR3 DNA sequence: TGCGCCAGCAGCTTGGTGGACAGGGAGACAGATACGCAGTATTTT. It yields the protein CASSLVDRETDTQYF.

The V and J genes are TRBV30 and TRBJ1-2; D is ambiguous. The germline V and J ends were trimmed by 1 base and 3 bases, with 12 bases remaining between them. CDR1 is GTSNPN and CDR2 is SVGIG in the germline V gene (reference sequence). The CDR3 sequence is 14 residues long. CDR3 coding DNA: TGTGCCTGGAGTGGGTTTGACACCCACTATGGCTACACCTTC. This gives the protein CAWSGFDTHYGYTF.

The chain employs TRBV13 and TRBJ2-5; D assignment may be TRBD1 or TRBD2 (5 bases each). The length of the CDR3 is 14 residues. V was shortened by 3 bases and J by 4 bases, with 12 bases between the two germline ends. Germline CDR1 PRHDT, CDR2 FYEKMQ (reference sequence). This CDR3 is CASSFGALRETQYF. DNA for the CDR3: TGTGCCAGCAGCTTCGGGGCCCTGAGAGAGACCCAGTACTTC.

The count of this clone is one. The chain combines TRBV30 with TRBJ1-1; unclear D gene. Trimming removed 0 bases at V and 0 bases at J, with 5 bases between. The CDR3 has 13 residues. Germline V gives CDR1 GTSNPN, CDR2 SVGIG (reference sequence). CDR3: CAWSVGMNTEAFF. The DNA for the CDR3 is TGTGCCTGGAGTGTGGGGATGAACACTGAAGCTTTCTTT.

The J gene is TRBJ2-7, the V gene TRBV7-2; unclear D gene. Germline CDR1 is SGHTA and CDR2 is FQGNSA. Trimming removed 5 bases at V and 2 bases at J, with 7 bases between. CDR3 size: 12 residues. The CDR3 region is CASSPGAYEQYF. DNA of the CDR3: TGTGCCAGCAGCCCAGGAGCCTACGAGCAGTACTTC.

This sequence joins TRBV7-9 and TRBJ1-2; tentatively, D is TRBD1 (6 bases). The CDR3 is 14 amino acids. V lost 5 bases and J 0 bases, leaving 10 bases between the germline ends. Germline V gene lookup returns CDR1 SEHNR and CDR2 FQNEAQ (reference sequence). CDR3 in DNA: TGTGCCAGCAGCCTCGGACAGCCTAACTATGGCTACACCTTC. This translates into CASSLGQPNYGYTF.

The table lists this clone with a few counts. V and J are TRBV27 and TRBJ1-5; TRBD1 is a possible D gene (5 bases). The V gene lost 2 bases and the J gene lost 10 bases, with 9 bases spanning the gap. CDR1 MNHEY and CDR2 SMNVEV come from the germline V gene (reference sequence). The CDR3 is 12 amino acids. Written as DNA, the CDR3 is TGTGCCAGCAGTTTAACGGGGCAACCCCAGCATTTT. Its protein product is CASSLTGQPQHF.

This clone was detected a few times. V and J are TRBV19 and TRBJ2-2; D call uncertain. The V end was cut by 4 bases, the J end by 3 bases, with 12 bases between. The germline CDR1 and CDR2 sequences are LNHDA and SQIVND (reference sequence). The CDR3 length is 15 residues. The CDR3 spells CASSTILIDTGELFF. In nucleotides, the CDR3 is TGTGCCAGTAGTACGATTTTGATAGACACCGGGGAGCTGTTTTTT.

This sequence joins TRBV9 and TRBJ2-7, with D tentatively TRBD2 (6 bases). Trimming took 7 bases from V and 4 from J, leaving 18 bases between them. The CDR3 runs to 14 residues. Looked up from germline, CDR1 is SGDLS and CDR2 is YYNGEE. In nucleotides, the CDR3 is TGTGCCAGCGGGTTGGTAGCGGACTCGTACGAGCAGTACTTC. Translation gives CASGLVADSYEQYF.

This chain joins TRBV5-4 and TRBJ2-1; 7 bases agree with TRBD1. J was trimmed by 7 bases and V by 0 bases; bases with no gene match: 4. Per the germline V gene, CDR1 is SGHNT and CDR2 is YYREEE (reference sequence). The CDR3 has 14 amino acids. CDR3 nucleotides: TGTGCCAGCAGCTTGGAGGGGGCGCGTAATGAGCAGTTCTTC. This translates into CASSLEGARNEQFF.

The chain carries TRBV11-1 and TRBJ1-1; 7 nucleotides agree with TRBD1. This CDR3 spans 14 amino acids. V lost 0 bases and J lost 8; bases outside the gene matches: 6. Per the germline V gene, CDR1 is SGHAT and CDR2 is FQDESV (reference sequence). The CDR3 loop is CASSLAVTGLEAFF. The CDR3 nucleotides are TGTGCCAGCAGCTTAGCTGTGACAGGGCTAGAAGCTTTCTTT.

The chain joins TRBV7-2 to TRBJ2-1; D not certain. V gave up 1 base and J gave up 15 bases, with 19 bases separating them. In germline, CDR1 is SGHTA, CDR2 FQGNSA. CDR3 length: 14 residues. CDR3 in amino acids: CASSLEWRAQGLFF. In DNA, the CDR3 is TGTGCCAGCAGCTTAGAGTGGCGCGCGCAAGGCCTGTTCTTC. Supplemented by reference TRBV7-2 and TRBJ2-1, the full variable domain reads GAGVSQSPSNKVTEKGKDVELRCDPISGHTALYWYRQSLGQGLEFLIYFQGNSAPDKSGLPSDRFSAERTGGSVSTLTIQRTQQEDSAVYLCASSLEWRAQGLFFGPGTRLTVL.